The rows below give T cell receptor beta chains drawn from one sample of a study of T cells in Graves' hyperthyroidism and ophthalmopathy. MiXCR, applied by TCRdb to the multiplex PCR reads, yields one record per CDR3 protein. This sample has roughly 420,000 distinct CDR3 sequences, with 15% to 18% found just once. The sequenced sample consisted of blood. These receptors all come from a woman under 30 with Graves' hyperthyroidism. The CDR3 runs from the conserved cysteine through the conserved F or W. A D gene is named only where the DNA matches it firmly. Clone size is shown for a subset of rows, as once, few, many or a class of expanded clone.

J gene,V gene,clone size,D gene,CDR3 protein,CDR3 DNA
TRBJ2-7,TRBV12-3/TRBV12-4,few,TRBD1,CASQGQGGNEQYF,TGTGCCAGCCAGGGACAGGGGGGCAACGAGCAGTACTTC
TRBJ1-5,TRBV19,-,TRBD1,CASRTPGQGRNQPQHF,TGTGCCAGTAGAACCCCGGGACAGGGTCGCAATCAGCCCCAGCATTTT
TRBJ2-6,TRBV19,-,TRBD2,CASKGGSYGANVLTF,TGTGCCAGCAAGGGAGGGAGTTATGGGGCCAACGTCCTGACTTTC
TRBJ2-7,TRBV5-6,many,-,CASSWGGQGGYEQYF,TGTGCCAGCAGCTGGGGCGGGCAGGGAGGCTACGAGCAGTACTTC
TRBJ2-2,TRBV4-3,few,TRBD1,CASSQGTGANTGELFF,TGCGCCAGCAGCCAAGGGACAGGGGCGAACACCGGGGAGCTGTTTTTT
TRBJ2-2,TRBV28,many,TRBD2,CASRPLAGKNTGELFF,TGTGCCAGCAGGCCTCTAGCGGGAAAGAACACCGGGGAGCTGTTTTTT
TRBJ2-7,TRBV28,many,-,CASSLFGRSREQQYF,TGTGCCAGCAGTTTGTTTGGACGGTCCCGTGAGCAGCAGTACTTC
TRBJ2-3,TRBV24-1,many,-,CATSDPRGSETDTQYF,TGTGCCACCAGTGACCCTAGGGGGAGTGAGACAGATACGCAGTATTTT
TRBJ1-1,TRBV20-1,few,-,CSARDPFRDARSEAFF,TGCAGTGCTAGAGATCCCTTTAGGGACGCCCGATCTGAAGCTTTCTTT
TRBJ2-1,TRBV6-2/TRBV6-3,few,-,CASGRRGSGSYNEQFF,TGTGCCAGCGGCCGAAGGGGGAGCGGGTCCTACAATGAGCAGTTCTTC
TRBJ2-7,TRBV11-2,many,-,CASSPTNMGSYEQYF,TGTGCCAGCAGCCCAACCAATATGGGTTCCTACGAGCAGTACTTC
TRBJ2-1,TRBV19,-,-,CASSFASYNGQFF,TGTGCCAGTAGTTTCGCTTCCTACAATGGGCAGTTCTTC
TRBJ2-7,TRBV6-1,many,TRBD2,CASSGLREVSRGSYEQYF,TGTGCCAGCAGTGGGCTGCGGGAGGTATCTAGAGGGTCGTACGAGCAGTACTTC
TRBJ2-7,TRBV5-4,-,-,CASSLDIPNYEQYF,TGTGCCAGCAGCTTGGATATTCCCAACTACGAGCAGTACTTC
TRBJ2-6,TRBV7-8,many,-,CASSLDRARSGANVLTF,TGTGCCAGCAGCTTAGACAGGGCTAGGTCTGGGGCCAACGTCCTGACTTTC
TRBJ1-1,TRBV9,few,-,CASTYLGGAGTEAFF,TGTGCCAGCACTTACTTGGGGGGGGCCGGCACTGAAGCTTTCTTT
TRBJ1-5,TRBV19,-,-,CASSITGAAERGQPQHF,TGTGCCAGTAGTATCACCGGAGCAGCCGAAAGGGGTCAGCCCCAGCATTTT
TRBJ1-5,TRBV12-3/TRBV12-4,many,TRBD1,CASSLRTGADYSNQPQHF,TGTGCCAGCAGTTTAAGGACAGGGGCGGACTATAGCAATCAGCCCCAGCATTTT
TRBJ2-1,TRBV2,many,-,CASSEDEQFF,TGTGCCAGCAGTGAAGATGAGCAGTTCTTC
TRBJ2-5,TRBV6-1,many,-,CASSYLAYQETQYF,TGTGCCAGCAGTTATCTGGCGTACCAAGAGACCCAGTACTTC
TRBJ2-2,TRBV9,-,-,CASSVGTGGLNTGELFF,TGTGCCAGCAGCGTAGGCACAGGGGGACTAAACACCGGGGAGCTGTTTTTT
TRBJ2-7,TRBV27,many,-,CASSPNTYEQYF,TGTGCCAGCAGTCCGAATACCTACGAGCAGTACTTC
TRBJ1-1,TRBV29-1,-,-,CSVEVDVGTEAFF,TGCAGCGTTGAAGTGGATGTAGGGACTGAAGCTTTCTTT
TRBJ1-1,TRBV18,few,TRBD1,CASSPKQQGDGTEAFF,TGTGCCAGCTCACCAAAACAACAGGGGGACGGGACTGAAGCTTTCTTT
TRBJ1-5,TRBV6-1,many,-,CASTPRTSNQPQHF,TGTGCCAGCACCCCCAGAACTAGCAATCAGCCCCAGCATTTT
TRBJ2-6,TRBV20-1,-,-,CSGDTGFGANVLTF,TGCAGTGGGGATACAGGGTTTGGGGCCAACGTCCTGACTTTC
TRBJ1-2,TRBV6-1,many,-,CASTAPGVGGYTF,TGTGCCAGCACAGCTCCGGGGGTTGGAGGCTACACCTTC
TRBJ1-1,TRBV6-1,many,TRBD1,CASSRYGQGPNTEAFF,TGTGCCAGCAGTCGATACGGACAGGGCCCGAACACTGAAGCTTTCTTT
TRBJ1-2,TRBV9,-,-,CATLHTPKGSCYGYTF,TGTGCCACTCTCCACACACCGAAGGGATCATGCTATGGCTACACCTTC
TRBJ2-5,TRBV6-1,few,TRBD2,CASRAGKETQYF,TGTGCCAGCAGAGCGGGAAAAGAGACCCAGTACTTC
TRBJ2-1,TRBV2,-,TRBD1,CASSPIDRGDYNEQFF,TGTGCCAGCAGTCCTATAGACAGGGGTGACTACAATGAGCAGTTCTTC
TRBJ2-5,TRBV4-1,-,-,CASSHLARRRIETQYF,TGCGCCAGCAGCCACCTAGCTAGACGGAGGATAGAGACCCAGTACTTC
TRBJ1-5,TRBV24-1,many,TRBD1,CATSERTGGFQPQHF,TGTGCCACCAGTGAGCGAACAGGGGGCTTTCAGCCCCAGCATTTT
TRBJ2-3,TRBV27,few,-,CASTITDTQYF,TGTGCCAGCACCATTACAGATACGCAGTATTTT
TRBJ2-1,TRBV6-1,many,-,CASRSRQAYNEQFF,TGTGCCAGCAGAAGTAGACAGGCCTACAATGAGCAGTTCTTC
TRBJ2-1,TRBV20-1,many,-,CSARRQDYGDPEQFF,TGCAGTGCTCGTCGCCAGGACTACGGGGATCCTGAGCAGTTCTTC
TRBJ1-1,TRBV7-3,-,-,CASSLDRLNAEAFF,TGTGCCAGCAGCTTAGACAGGCTGAACGCTGAAGCTTTCTTT
TRBJ2-3,TRBV24-1,-,TRBD2,CATSDLQASGNTDTQYF,TGTGCCACCAGTGATTTGCAAGCTAGCGGCAACACAGATACGCAGTATTTT
TRBJ1-4,TRBV6-1,few,TRBD1,CASSRQGASREKLFF,TGTGCCAGCAGTCGACAGGGGGCAAGTCGTGAAAAACTGTTTTTT
TRBJ2-5,TRBV18,many,-,CASFSGGAQETQYF,TGTGCCAGCTTTTCGGGGGGCGCACAGGAGACCCAGTACTTC
TRBJ2-3,TRBV2,many,TRBD1,CASSETGANTQYF,TGTGCCAGCAGTGAGACAGGGGCTAATACGCAGTATTTT
TRBJ2-5,TRBV5-6,many,TRBD1,CASSWDREETQYF,TGTGCCAGCAGTTGGGACAGGGAAGAGACCCAGTACTTC
TRBJ1-5,TRBV19,-,-,CASRRGQNNQPQHF,TGTGCCAGTAGAAGAGGACAGAACAATCAGCCCCAGCATTTT
TRBJ1-1,TRBV2,many,-,CASSEARRRNTEAFF,TGTGCCAGCAGTGAAGCGCGGCGGCGGAACACTGAAGCTTTCTTT
TRBJ2-7,TRBV20-1,few,-,CSAMGDAYEQYF,TGCAGTGCTATGGGCGACGCCTACGAGCAGTACTTC
TRBJ2-1,TRBV3-1,many,TRBD2,CASSRGLVVDEQFF,TGTGCCAGCAGCCGGGGACTAGTTGTAGATGAGCAGTTCTTC
TRBJ2-3,TRBV6-1,many,TRBD1,CASSSSEGQTQYF,TGTGCCAGCAGCTCTTCTGAGGGACAGACGCAGTATTTT
TRBJ1-5,TRBV19,-,-,CASRGAGQEPQHF,TGTGCCAGTAGGGGAGCGGGTCAAGAGCCCCAGCATTTT
TRBJ2-1,TRBV6-2/TRBV6-3,many,-,CASSYSGGSYNEQFF,TGTGCCAGCAGTTACAGTGGGGGGTCCTACAATGAGCAGTTCTTC
TRBJ2-4,TRBV2,few,-,CASSDPSVSGNIQYF,TGTGCCAGCAGTGACCCCAGTGTTTCGGGAAACATTCAGTACTTC
TRBJ1-4,TRBV6-5,-,-,CASSYSNVVDEKLFF,TGTGCCAGCAGTTACTCGAACGTGGTAGACGAAAAACTGTTTTTT